What follows is one T cell receptor beta chain and its context. No antigen is known for it. The trim removed 1 base at V and 5 bases at J, leaving 6 bases unmatched. Germline CDR1 and CDR2: SGHTA and FQGNSA. This CDR3 contains 16 residues. Separate from the approximately 670-subject first cohort was the approximately 120-subject validation cohort, to which the donors belonged. The data were obtained in a study of cytomegalovirus exposure and HLA in healthy donors. Across the study: It was reported in a later analysis that the same platform had been used for the 120 validation repertoires as for the 550 to 750 first-cohort repertoires. Points from the study as a whole: A list of about 180 TCR beta chains associated with cytomegalovirus was given.

Assay: immunoSEQ multiplex PCR; the TCRdb copy retains only in-frame clones and omits some. The sample lists some 130,000 clones; approximately 84% were seen once. The sequenced material came from PBMCs. This chain connects TRBV7-2 to TRBJ2-3, with TRBD1 matching 10 bases. The clonotype was recovered from a man aged 25 to 45 in good health and CMV-seropositive. The DNA for the CDR3 is TGTGCCAGCAGCTTAGGGACAGGGGGGTGGTTAGATACGCAGTATTTT. As protein: CASSLGTGGWLDTQYF.